Sequencing of this T cell receptor (beta chain) was carried out in a study of OX40 agonist ivuxolimab in advanced cancers. Study overall: Partial response was recorded in three patients: one hepatocellular carcinoma and two cutaneous melanoma cases.

TCRdb's table, derived via immunoSEQ multiplex PCR, lists solely in-frame clones and lacks some. The sample carries tens of thousands of clones, 70% to 90% recorded once. The CDR3 spans 18 residues. Trimming cost V 5 bases and J 6 bases; bases outside gene matches: 16. Germline-derived CDR1 and CDR2 are LNHDA and SQIVND (reference sequence). The specimen comprised CD4+ or CD8+ T cells sorted from blood, sampled in a trial of the OX40 agonist ivuxolimab. This TCR was sampled from an adult with an advanced solid tumor such as melanoma, head and neck, liver or kidney cancer. The chain employs TRBV19 and TRBJ1-4; TRBD1 matches 9 bases. The CDR3 spells CASSPPVGQGFLHEKLFF. The CDR3 bases are TGTGCCAGTAGTCCCCCCGTGGGACAGGGTTTCCTTCATGAAAAACTGTTTTTT.